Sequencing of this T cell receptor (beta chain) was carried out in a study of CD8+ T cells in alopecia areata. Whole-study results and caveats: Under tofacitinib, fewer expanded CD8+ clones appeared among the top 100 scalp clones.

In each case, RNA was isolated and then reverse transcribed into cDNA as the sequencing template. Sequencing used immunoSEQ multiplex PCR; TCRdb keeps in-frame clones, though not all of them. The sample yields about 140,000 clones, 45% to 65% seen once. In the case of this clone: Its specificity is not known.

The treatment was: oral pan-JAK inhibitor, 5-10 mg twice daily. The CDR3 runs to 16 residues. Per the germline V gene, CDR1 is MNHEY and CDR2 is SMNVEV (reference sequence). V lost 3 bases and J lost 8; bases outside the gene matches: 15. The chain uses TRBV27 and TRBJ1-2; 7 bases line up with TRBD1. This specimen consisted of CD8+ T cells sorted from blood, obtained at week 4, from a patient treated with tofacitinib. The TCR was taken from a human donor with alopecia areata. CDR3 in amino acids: CASSFLEGAGLLGYTF. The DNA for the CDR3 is TGTGCCAGCAGTTTTTTAGAGGGGGCGGGTTTATTGGGCTACACCTTC.